A selection of T cell receptor beta chains follows, all from one sample in a study of blood T cell repertoires in COVID-19. Generated by immunoSEQ multiplex PCR, the TCRdb table keeps only in-frame clones and is missing some. The table includes about 270,000 clones, around nine tenths detected once. Sequenced input: peripheral blood. The receptors here all came from a man in his forties or fifties with active or convalescent COVID-19. CDR3s include the opening cysteine and the closing phenylalanine or tryptophan. D genes are given only for firm matches. Some rows mark clone size as missing; the rest say once, few, many or name a class of expanded clone.

15,.,TRBJ1-6,TRBV9,.,CASSVGAGAGSPLHF,TGTGCCAGCAGCGTAGGAGCAGGGGCGGGTTCACCCCTCCACTTT
14,once,TRBJ1-1,TRBV5-1,.,CASSSDTTPLGAFF,TGCGCCAGCAGCTCGGACACGACACCCCTTGGAGCTTTCTTT
16,.,TRBJ2-1,TRBV9,TRBD2,CASSVAVGLADNEQFF,TGTGCCAGCAGCGTAGCGGTAGGACTAGCGGACAATGAGCAGTTCTTC
17,.,TRBJ2-2,TRBV24-1,.,CATSGLKGQGKAGELFF,TGTGCCACCAGTGGCTTGAAAGGGCAGGGGAAGGCCGGGGAGCTGTTTTTT
14,once,TRBJ1-2,TRBV24-1,TRBD1,CATSESGQGHGYTF,TGTGCCACCAGTGAATCGGGACAGGGTCATGGCTACACCTTC
15,.,TRBJ2-3,TRBV3-1/TRBV3-2,.,CASNRDSSSTDTQYF,TGTGCCAGCAACCGGGATAGCTCTAGCACAGATACGCAGTATTTT
17,.,TRBJ2-3,TRBV24-1,TRBD2,CATSDLGLADSTDTQYF,TGTGCCACCAGTGATTTGGGACTAGCGGATAGCACAGATACGCAGTATTTT
16,.,TRBJ2-7,TRBV6-2/TRBV6-3,.,CASSYLLGQESYEQYF,TGTGCCAGCAGTTACTTATTGGGGCAGGAGAGCTACGAGCAGTACTTC
12,.,TRBJ2-7,TRBV6-5,.,CASSTGLREQYF,TGTGCCAGCAGTACGGGACTTCGCGAGCAGTACTTC
15,.,TRBJ1-5,TRBV6-6,.,CASSYSGRSNQPQHF,TGTGCCAGCAGTTACTCCGGCAGGAGCAATCAGCCCCAGCATTTT
16,.,TRBJ1-1,TRBV30,.,CAWRDRSRQRNTEAFF,TGTGCCTGGAGGGACCGAAGCAGACAGAGGAACACTGAAGCTTTCTTT
18,.,TRBJ1-6,TRBV4-1,.,CASSQGEGETGPNSPLHF,TGCGCCAGCAGCCAAGGAGAGGGGGAAACAGGGCCTAATTCACCCCTCCACTTT
13,.,TRBJ1-6,TRBV27,.,CARRSGRDSPLHF,TGTGCCAGGAGATCAGGGAGGGACTCACCCCTCCACTTT
16,.,TRBJ2-3,TRBV7-8,TRBD2,CASSLAAGGPEDTQYF,TGTGCCAGCAGCTTAGCGGCGGGAGGGCCGGAAGATACGCAGTATTTT
12,.,TRBJ2-7,TRBV30,.,CAWTPSRHEQYF,TGTGCCTGGACCCCTAGCCGCCACGAGCAGTACTTC
11,.,TRBJ2-1,TRBV20-1,TRBD2,CSATTSGAQFF,TGCAGTGCTACGACTAGCGGGGCACAGTTCTTC
16,.,TRBJ2-7,TRBV3-1/TRBV3-2,TRBD2,CASSGVVAGESYEQYF,TGTGCCAGCAGTGGCGTGGTAGCGGGAGAGAGTTACGAGCAGTACTTC
12,.,TRBJ2-1,TRBV30,TRBD1,CAWGQALDEQFF,TGTGCCTGGGGACAGGCGTTGGATGAGCAGTTCTTC
11,.,TRBJ2-2,TRBV27,.,CASSFLGELFF,TGTGCCAGCAGTTTCCTCGGGGAGCTGTTTTTT
14,.,TRBJ2-1,TRBV19,TRBD1,CASRRGQGVNEQFF,TGTGCCAGCCGGAGGGGACAGGGGGTCAATGAGCAGTTCTTC
13,.,TRBJ1-1,TRBV19,.,CASSTRQNTEAFF,TGTGCCAGTAGTACCCGACAGAACACTGAAGCTTTCTTT
11,.,TRBJ1-2,TRBV29-1,.,CSAKDSGGYTF,TGCAGCGCCAAGGATTCGGGGGGCTACACCTTC
14,once,TRBJ2-3,TRBV9,TRBD1,CASSLGTDRGTQYF,TGTGCCAGCAGTCTCGGGACCGACAGGGGTACGCAGTATTTT
14,.,TRBJ2-5,TRBV2,.,CASRSGGEQETQYF,TGTGCCAGCAGATCTGGCGGGGAACAAGAGACCCAGTACTTC
14,.,TRBJ2-7,TRBV11-3,TRBD1,CASSLTGGRYEQYF,TGTGCCAGCAGCTTGACAGGGGGGAGGTACGAGCAGTACTTC
16,.,TRBJ1-5,TRBV19,.,CASSIGTEVFGQPQHF,TGTGCCAGTAGTATCGGAACGGAGGTATTTGGTCAGCCCCAGCATTTT